This T cell receptor beta chain was observed in a study of cytomegalovirus exposure and HLA in healthy donors. As for this clone: Its target is not known.

CDR3 length: 15 amino acids. V gave up 0 bases and J gave up 0 bases, with 8 bases separating them. Germline loops: CDR1 SGHNT, CDR2 YENEEA. Findings and caveats of the study: Association of approximately 16,000 TCR beta sequences with HLA alleles was found at 0.05 false discovery rate in a later analysis. Across donors, most TCRs were seen rarely, yet some public ones were widespread.

The PCR used 60 Vbeta and 13 Jbeta primers. Clones were sequenced by immunoSEQ multiplex PCR, and TCRdb holds only the in-frame ones, with some missing. The listing contains roughly 88,000 clones. This chain joins TRBV11-3 and TRBJ1-1; D possibly corresponds to TRBD1 (5 bases). The sequenced material came from PBMCs. This sequence originates from a man aged 45-60 years in good health and CMV-seropositive. CDR3 amino acids: CASSLEDRLNTEAFF. The CDR3 DNA reads as TGTGCCAGCAGCTTAGAAGACAGACTGAACACTGAAGCTTTCTTT. Variable domain in full (rest from reference TRBV11-3 and TRBJ1-1): EAGVVQSPRYKIIEKKQPVAFWCNPISGHNTLYWYLQNLGQGPELLIRYENEEAVDDSQLPKDRFSAERLKGVDSTLKIQPAELGDSAVYLCASSLEDRLNTEAFFGQGTRLTVV.